This T cell receptor (beta chain) was obtained from a study of cytomegalovirus exposure and HLA in healthy donors listed by TCRdb under 2017. Some background on the complete study: A later analysis indicated that the 130 or so validation repertoires were generated on the platform also employed for the roughly 720 repertoires of the first cohort. The aim of the study was to test whether cataloging public T cell receptors could identify signatures of past pathogen exposure. Along with the approximately 620-subject first cohort, a separate validation cohort of over 90 different subjects was used. The study combined high-throughput TCR immunosequencing, statistical association of individual TCRs with disease status, and machine learning to predict cytomegalovirus infection status. Points the paper makes about the study in general: Subsequent analysis determined that TCRs grouped into clusters in the first cohort also showed a tendency toward co-occurrence across the roughly 130 validation repertoires, and 85% to 95% of cluster scores exceeded 0. While some public TCRs were present in many individuals, most TCR sequences turned up only very rarely across donors. A few of the identified cytomegalovirus-associated TCR beta chains were confirmed in vitro to be specific for cytomegalovirus antigens. According to the authors, the approach could potentially be generalized to other disease states and immunological phenotypes. The study gave a list of 150 to 200 TCR beta chains associated with cytomegalovirus. A later analysis had no HLA typing for the validation cohort, so co-occurrence there was scored across all 120 or so repertoires. The classifier was reported to diagnose cytomegalovirus status with high specificity and sensitivity in both the original and validation cohorts.

Receptors were amplified or captured by the immunoSEQ multiplex PCR assay. The original methods were these. A statistical classification framework was built to diagnose cytomegalovirus status from the catalog of TCR beta chain sequences. Held by TCRdb, this immuneACCESS table contains in-frame sequences only and omits some clones. Under half of the omission traces to an unresolved V gene where checked; the cause of the rest is unknown. For V, J and clone size, that table is used; D and trimming come from the DNA. Within this sample are a few hundred thousand clones, with 65% to 85% of them counted one time only. The ten largest clonotypes hold over 12% of the sample. A word on this clone: The specificity of this receptor is unknown. Base qualities are missing; no much larger clone stands one base away.

Separate from the approximately 670-subject first cohort, the validation cohort of about 120 subjects was the group to which the donors belonged. Between the V and J ends, shortened by 3 bases and 8 bases respectively, the junction contains 10 bases. Taken from the germline V gene, the CDR1 and CDR2 loops are SQVTM and ANQGSEA. The CDR3 has 11 amino acids, counting the end cysteine and phenylalanine. The CDR3 DNA has 33 bases and is translated from base 1. The sequence was collected from a woman aged 25 to 39 in good health and CMV-seropositive. The rearrangement joined TRBV29-1 to TRBJ1-2; the D gene is unclear. Specimen: PBMCs. The CDR3 reads as follows: CSVDAPAGYTF. The sequenced DNA: TGCAGCGTTGATGCCCCGGCAGGCTACACCTTC.